The sequence of this T cell receptor beta chain was determined in a study of cytomegalovirus exposure and HLA in healthy donors. Findings and limits, study-wide: Under in vitro conditions, three CMV-associated chains were confirmed as specific for CMV antigens. The study listed about 150 cytomegalovirus-associated TCR beta chains.

Sequencing used immunoSEQ multiplex PCR; TCRdb keeps in-frame clones, though not all of them. Here the sample spans about 110,000 clones, about nine tenths being singletons. There are 15 residues in the CDR3. The V gene end was trimmed by 3 bases and the J gene end by 14 bases; junction bases not matched to a gene: 11. Looked up from germline, CDR1 is MNHNS and CDR2 is SASEGT. In the case of this clone: Its antigen is not identified.

The rearrangement links TRBV6-1 to TRBJ2-1, with 12 bases matching TRBD2. The specimen was PBMCs. This sequence was found in a young woman in good health and CMV-seropositive. This CDR3 reads CASSEFLAGGLSKFF. The DNA for the CDR3 is TGTGCCAGCAGTGAGTTCCTAGCGGGGGGGCTAAGCAAGTTCTTC.